A single sample is the source of the 32 T cell receptor beta chains below, sequenced in a study of cytomegalovirus exposure and HLA in healthy donors. The PCR ran on 60 Vbeta and 13 Jbeta primers. The protocol was immunoSEQ multiplex PCR, while the TCRdb copy is restricted to in-frame clones and leaves out a portion. The data show 250,000 to 350,000 clones, 80% to 90% seen once. The sample taken for sequencing was PBMCs. The receptors shown here come from a man in his forties in good health and CMV-seropositive.

V gene TRBV27 combines with J gene TRBJ1-1; TRBD1 matches at 7 bases. The germline gives CDR1 MNHEY, CDR2 SMNVEV (reference sequence). The CDR3 has 15 amino acids. V lost 3 bases, J lost 3 bases, and 7 bases stayed unmatched. The CDR3 sequence: CASSFGGTADTEAFF. Written as DNA, the CDR3 is TGTGCCAGCAGTTTTGGTGGGACAGCCGACACTGAAGCTTTCTTT.

About this clone itself: One junction end does not reproduce the germline sequence, and a read error may be involved. The chain carries TRBV7-9 and TRBJ1-2; D remains ambiguous. This CDR3 is built from 11 residues. The germline V gene has CDR1 SEHNR and CDR2 FQNEAQ (reference sequence). The CDR3 nucleotides are TGTTCCAGCAGCTTAGCACTCGGCTACACCTTC. Protein: CSSSLALGYTF.

The CDR3 region is CASSLGGAAGAYEQYF. The CDR3 DNA sequence: TGCGCCAGCAGCTTGGGAGGTGCAGCGGGAGCCTACGAGCAGTACTTC. The chain is built from TRBV5-1 and TRBJ2-5; 8 nucleotides line up with TRBD2. The J call may be incorrect, as the DNA end agrees better with TRBJ2-7. Germline V gives CDR1 SGHRS, CDR2 YFSETQ. The CDR3 is 16 amino acids.

This rearrangement joins TRBV28 to TRBJ1-2; D is uncertain. Germline CDR1 MDHEN, CDR2 SYDVKM. With 4 bases removed from V and 4 bases from J, the gap between germline ends came to 13 bases. The CDR3 extends over 14 amino acids. The DNA for the CDR3 is TGTGCCAGCAGTTCAGGCATCACGGCCTATGGCTACACCTTC. Encoded protein: CASSSGITAYGYTF.

The chain has TRBV5-4 and TRBJ2-1; the D gene is possibly TRBD2 (5 bases). CDR3 length: 14 amino acids. Trimming stripped 4 bases from V and 2 bases from J, with 10 bases between. CDR1 is SGHNT and CDR2 is YYREEE in the germline V gene (reference sequence). CDR3 region: CASSSAGTYNEQFF. The CDR3 DNA sequence: TGTGCCAGCAGCAGCGCCGGGACCTACAATGAGCAGTTCTTC.

The rearrangement uses TRBV7-2 and TRBJ2-1, with D possibly TRBD2 on 5 matching bases. Germline V gene data show CDR1 as SGHTA and CDR2 as FQGNSA. The CDR3 has 16 residues. Trimming left V 5 bases short and J 4 bases short, with 18 bases between. The CDR3 protein is CASSAGRASSYNEQFF. CDR3 sequence (DNA): TGTGCCAGCAGCGCTGGGCGAGCTAGCAGTTACAATGAGCAGTTCTTC. Full variable domain (outside the CDR3, taken from reference TRBV7-2 and TRBJ2-1): GAGVSQSPSNKVTEKGKDVELRCDPISGHTALYWYRQSLGQGLEFLIYFQGNSAPDKSGLPSDRFSAERTGGSVSTLTIQRTQQEDSAVYLCASSAGRASSYNEQFFGPGTRLTVL.

The V call is TRBV2, the J call TRBJ2-7, with a weak D call TRBD2 (5 bases). Germline CDR1 reads SNHLY; CDR2 reads FYNNEI. V was trimmed by 3 bases and J by 2 bases, leaving 8 bases between them. This CDR3 region has 13 residues. For the CDR3, the DNA is TGTGCCAGCAGTGAGGGGAGTCCCTACGAGCAGTACTTC. Its protein is CASSEGSPYEQYF.

V and J are TRBV19 and TRBJ2-7; TRBD1 matches 9 bases. CDR3 length: 13 residues. The germline V gene has CDR1 LNHDA and CDR2 SQIVND (reference sequence). Trimming cost V 5 bases and J 3 bases; bases outside gene matches: 2. CDR3 sequence reads: CASSYRGHYEQYF. CDR3 bases: TGTGCCAGTAGTTACAGGGGGCACTACGAGCAGTACTTC.

The chain joins TRBV15 to TRBJ2-5; 8 positions match TRBD1. The germline CDR1 and CDR2 sequences are LNHNV and YYDKDF (reference sequence). This CDR3 comprises 13 residues. V trimming: 8 bases; J trimming: 2 bases; junction bases outside the gene matches: 4. The CDR3 bases are TGTGCCACCTGCGGGACAGGACAAGAGACCCAGTACTTC. Translation: CATCGTGQETQYF.

The chain's CDR3 is CASSYRGVIYNEQFF. CDR3 nucleotide sequence: TGTGCCAGCAGTTACCGGGGGGTGATCTACAATGAGCAGTTCTTC. The gene calls are TRBV6-6 and TRBJ2-1; 7 nucleotides align to TRBD2. CDR3 size: 15 residues. Germline V gene data show CDR1 as MNHNY and CDR2 as SVGAGI (reference sequence). Trimming cost V 2 bases and J 3 bases; bases outside gene matches: 4.

This clone has just one count. The rearrangement links TRBV5-1 to TRBJ2-1; 9 nucleotides agree with TRBD2. Germline CDR1 and CDR2: SGHRS and YFSETQ. With 7 bases clipped from V and 7 bases from J, the junction kept 15 bases outside the gene matches. This CDR3 has 16 residues. The CDR3 sequence: CASVPLVAGARNEQFF. The CDR3 nucleotides read TGCGCCAGCGTCCCCCTGGTAGCGGGAGCTCGTAATGAGCAGTTCTTC.

This chain joins TRBV7-2 and TRBJ2-1, with 10 positions matching TRBD2. The CDR3 runs to 13 residues. With V trimmed by 9 bases and J by 9 bases, 8 bases remained unmatched. Germline V lookup: CDR1 SGHTA, CDR2 FQGNSA. The CDR3 coding sequence is TGTGCCAGTTTAGCGGGAGGAGTAGGTGAGCAGTTCTTC. Translation: CASLAGGVGEQFF.

CDR3 region: CASSTRQGPEAFF. The CDR3, as DNA: TGTGCCAGTAGTACCCGACAGGGCCCTGAAGCTTTCTTT. The chain employs TRBV19 and TRBJ1-1, with 7 bases fitting TRBD1. This CDR3 comprises 13 residues. V shed 4 bases, J shed 6 bases, and the junction held 5 bases outside the gene matches. CDR1 and CDR2 (germline): LNHDA, SQIVND (reference sequence). Full variable domain (outside the CDR3, taken from reference TRBV19 and TRBJ1-1): DGGITQSPKYLFRKEGQNVTLSCEQNLNHDAMYWYRQDPGQGLRLIYYSQIVNDFQKGDIAEGYSVSREKKESFPLTVTSAQKNPTAFYLCASSTRQGPEAFFGQGTRLTVV.

Only one count was recorded for this clone. The same CDR3 arises from other DNA sequences in this sample as well. The chain carries TRBV14 and TRBJ2-6, with 9 bases matching TRBD1. With 5 bases clipped from V and 0 bases from J, the junction kept 5 bases outside the gene matches. The CDR3 has 17 residues. CDR1 is SGHDN and CDR2 is FVKESK in the germline V gene. The CDR3 DNA is TGTGCCAGCAGCGCCGGGACAGGGTTCTCTGGGGCCAACGTCCTGACTTTC. This codes for CASSAGTGFSGANVLTF.

This chain uses TRBV1 with TRBJ2-2; TRBD2, the D gene given by the table, was not confirmed from the DNA. TRBV1 is classified as a pseudogene. The CDR3 runs to 17 residues. CDR3 DNA sequence: TGCACCAGCAGCGATGGGACTAGCGGGAGGAGCACCGGGGAGCTGTTTTTT. Its translation: CTSSDGTSGRSTGELFF.

Concerning this clone itself: Other DNA sequences from this sample encode an identical CDR3 as well. The chain has TRBV27 and TRBJ2-1; D is perhaps TRBD2 (6 bases). The V gene's germline CDR1 is MNHEY and CDR2 SMNVEV (reference sequence). V was cut by 5 bases and J by 4 bases, with 9 bases left in between. The CDR3 loop spans 13 amino acids. DNA for the CDR3: TGTGCCAGCAGTCTCCGGGGGTACAATGAGCAGTTCTTC. Translation: CASSLRGYNEQFF.

This chain uses TRBV30 with TRBJ2-1, with TRBD1 matching 9 bases. Germline V gives CDR1 GTSNPN, CDR2 SVGIG (reference sequence). Germline trimming cut 0 bases from V and 7 bases from J; bases unmatched to any gene: 10. The CDR3 sequence is 16 residues long. The CDR3 loop reads CAWSVRRDRVGNEQFF. The CDR3 DNA reads as TGTGCCTGGAGTGTAAGACGGGACAGGGTTGGGAATGAGCAGTTCTTC.

V usage is TRBV16 and J usage is TRBJ1-2; maybe TRBD1 (6 bases). The CDR3 runs to 15 residues. Germline assignment: CDR1 KGHSY and CDR2 FQNENV. V dropped 3 bases and J dropped 2 bases, with 13 bases sitting between them. CDR3 sequence reads: CASSHGGSSNYGYTF. CDR3 nucleotide sequence: TGTGCCAGCAGCCATGGGGGCAGTTCCAACTATGGCTACACCTTC.

This clone appeared once. The chain has TRBV5-1 and TRBJ2-7, with TRBD1 matching over 7 bases. The junction had 13 bases not matched to a gene; V was cut back by 4 bases and J by 0 bases. CDR3 length equals 17 residues. CDR1 and CDR2 (germline): SGHRS, YFSETQ. The CDR3 coding sequence is TGCGCCAGCAGCCCCGCAGGGGGAACGGGAATCTCCTACGAGCAGTACTTC. Encoded protein: CASSPAGGTGISYEQYF.

The chain is built from TRBV18 and TRBJ2-5; 10 nucleotides match TRBD1. Germline V lookup: CDR1 KGHSH, CDR2 LQKENI. There are 15 residues in the CDR3. Trimming at V came to 3 bases and at J to 4 bases, leaving 5 bases not matched to a gene. CDR3 nucleotides: TGTGCCAGCTCACCCGACAGGGGGCTAGGAGAGACCCAGTACTTC. Amino acid sequence: CASSPDRGLGETQYF.

The chain has TRBV30 and TRBJ2-7; possibly TRBD1 for D (6 bases). The CDR3 runs 14 residues. CDR1 is GTSNPN, CDR2 SVGIG, per germline (reference sequence). The V end was cut by 2 bases, the J end by 6 bases, with 17 bases between. DNA for the CDR3: TGTGCCTGGAGTCCCCGGGTGGGGGCGCTCGAGCAGTACTTC. As protein: CAWSPRVGALEQYF. Complete variable domain (other parts from reference TRBV30 and TRBJ2-7): SQTIHQWPATLVQPVGSPLSLECTVEGTSNPNLYWYRQAAGRGLQLLFYSVGIGQISSEVPQNLSASRPQDRQFILSSKKLLLSDSGFYLCAWSPRVGALEQYFGPGTRLTVT.

The chain uses TRBV6-1 and TRBJ2-7, with 13 bases that match TRBD2. The germline V gene has CDR1 MNHNS and CDR2 SASEGT. The CDR3 runs to 15 residues. With V trimmed by 6 bases and J by 6 bases, 8 bases remained unmatched. The CDR3 sequence is CASSDGLAGVGEQYF. CDR3 in DNA: TGTGCCAGCAGCGATGGACTAGCGGGAGTCGGCGAGCAGTACTTC.

The chain uses TRBV6-5 and TRBJ2-3, with 7 bases identical to TRBD2. Per the germline V gene, CDR1 is MNHEY and CDR2 is SVGAGI. Trimming cost V 0 bases and J 2 bases; bases outside gene matches: 5. The CDR3 covers 16 residues. CDR3 amino acids: CASSYSSGGSTDTQYF. Here the CDR3 DNA reads TGTGCCAGCAGTTACTCTTCGGGAGGCTCCACAGATACGCAGTATTTT.

The gene calls are TRBV4-1 and TRBJ2-1, with 10 bases identical to TRBD2. V shed 3 bases and J 5 bases; nucleotides not matched to a gene: 4. The CDR3 runs to 15 residues. CDR1 MGHRA and CDR2 YSYEKL come from the germline V gene. CDR3 protein: CASSQLGLAHNEQFF. For the CDR3, the DNA is TGCGCCAGCAGCCAGTTGGGACTAGCGCACAATGAGCAGTTCTTC.

The chain links TRBV6-1 to TRBJ2-1, with a weak D call TRBD2 (6 bases). The V end lost 2 bases, the J end lost 8 bases, and 19 bases lay between the germline ends. The CDR3 sequence is 16 residues long. Germline assignment: CDR1 MNHNS and CDR2 SASEGT. Here the CDR3 DNA reads TGTGCCAGCAGTGAAAGGAGGGTCGCGGCAGGTGATGAGCAGTTCTTC. Translated, it gives CASSERRVAAGDEQFF.

The chain has TRBV19 and TRBJ2-3; tentatively, D is TRBD2 (5 bases). The CDR3 extends over 14 amino acids. CDR1 is LNHDA, CDR2 SQIVND, per germline (reference sequence). Deletions cut 6 bases from V and 0 bases from J, with 10 bases between. In DNA, the CDR3 is TGTGCCAGTAGCGGCGGGTTTAGCACAGATACGCAGTATTTT. Amino acid sequence: CASSGGFSTDTQYF. Filled out from reference TRBV19 and TRBJ2-3, the complete variable domain reads DGGITQSPKYLFRKEGQNVTLSCEQNLNHDAMYWYRQDPGQGLRLIYYSQIVNDFQKGDIAEGYSVSREKKESFPLTVTSAQKNPTAFYLCASSGGFSTDTQYFGPGTRLTVL.

The rearrangement uses TRBV5-4 and TRBJ2-2; possible D gene TRBD1, 5 bases. Trimming pared 2 bases from V and 1 base from J, leaving 9 bases between. CDR3 length: 15 residues. Germline CDR1 SGHNT, CDR2 YYREEE (reference sequence). DNA of the CDR3: TGTGCCAGCAGCTTCGACCAGGGGAACACCGGGGAGCTGTTTTTT. Protein product: CASSFDQGNTGELFF.

This sequence joins TRBV27 and TRBJ2-3, with 14 bases aligning to TRBD2. CDR1 MNHEY and CDR2 SMNVEV come from the germline V gene (reference sequence). The CDR3 consists of 20 residues. V lost 1 base, J lost 0 bases, and 9 bases stayed unmatched. In nucleotides, the CDR3 is TGTGCCAGCAGTTTATATGTTGCCGGGACTAGCGGGAGTAGCACAGATACGCAGTATTTT. Translation: CASSLYVAGTSGSSTDTQYF.

This rearrangement joins TRBV28 to TRBJ2-5; D is perhaps TRBD2 (5 bases). The CDR3 totals 16 residues. Trimming took off 2 bases at V and 5 bases at J, with 18 bases between the two ends. Germline CDR1 and CDR2: MDHEN and SYDVKM. The CDR3 region has the DNA TGTGCCAGCAGTTTAGTTAGACGGCTACTAGAGGAGACCCAGTACTTC. Its protein is CASSLVRRLLEETQYF.

The chain has TRBV18 and TRBJ1-1, with D uncertain. V dropped 2 bases and J dropped 1 base, with 5 bases sitting between them. The length of the CDR3 is 13 residues. Germline assignment: CDR1 KGHSH and CDR2 LQKENI. CDR3 in amino acids: CASSPRGNTEAFF. The CDR3, as DNA: TGTGCCAGCTCACCAAGAGGGAACACTGAAGCTTTCTTT.

This clone was seen only a few times. The J gene is TRBJ2-7, the V gene TRBV11-2; D may be TRBD2 (5 bases). The V and J ends lost 1 base and 7 bases respectively, with 14 bases between them. The CDR3 runs to 14 residues. From germline, CDR1 is SGHAT and CDR2 FQNNGV. The CDR3 region is CASSLGPNSAEQYF. CDR3 bases: TGTGCCAGCAGCTTAGGCCCTAATAGCGCGGAGCAGTACTTC.

V is TRBV18 and J is TRBJ1-2, with D maybe TRBD1 (6 bases). Trimming took 3 bases from V and 2 from J, leaving 13 bases between them. Germline assignment: CDR1 KGHSH and CDR2 LQKENI. This CDR3 spans 15 amino acids. CDR3 amino acids: CASSPGGLGNYGYTF. CDR3 nucleotide sequence: TGTGCCAGCTCACCCGGGGGGCTGGGCAACTATGGCTACACCTTC.